The 15 T cell receptor beta chains reported below all come from one sample, sequenced in a study of blood T cells in healthy people across ages. Through a sample-barcoded 5' primer and a J-beta primer mix, a second PCR was run for roughly 7 to 11 cycles. TCRdb re-called the 5' RACE reads with MiXCR, one entry per CDR3 protein. The sample has over 1,500,000 distinct CDR3 sequences, approximately 39% seen once. What was sequenced was blood. Every receptor here comes from a human donor in good health.

Only one count was recorded for this clonotype. The rearrangement links TRBV18 to TRBJ2-5, with D hard to call. CDR1 is KGHSH, CDR2 LQKENI, per germline. The V end lost 1 base, the J end lost 8 bases, and 11 bases lay between the germline ends. This CDR3 contains 13 residues. The CDR3 region is CASSPQGESTQYF. In DNA form, the CDR3 reads TGTGCCAGCTCACCACAGGGCGAAAGTACCCAGTACTTC.

The V and J genes are TRBV19 and TRBJ1-2; tentatively, D is TRBD1 (6 bases). There are 14 residues in the CDR3. CDR1 is LNHDA and CDR2 is SQIVND in the germline V gene (reference sequence). V was trimmed by 6 bases and J by 2 bases, leaving 13 bases between them. In DNA form, the CDR3 reads TGTGCCAGTAGCGGGGGGACAACAAACTATGGCTACACCTTC. Amino acids: CASSGGTTNYGYTF.

This chain uses TRBV4-3 with TRBJ1-2; maybe TRBD1 (5 bases). Trimming took 4 bases from V and 4 from J, leaving 13 bases between them. The V gene's germline CDR1 is LGHNA and CDR2 YSLEER. This CDR3 is built from 14 residues. Written as DNA, the CDR3 is TGCGCCAGCAGCCTCAGGTCCCAGGGCTATGGCTACACCTTC. Translated, it gives CASSLRSQGYGYTF.

This clonotype was counted a few times. The rearrangement uses TRBV4-3 and TRBJ2-4; 8 bases agree with TRBD2. The germline gives CDR1 LGHNA, CDR2 YSLEER. Trimming cost V 0 bases and J 8 bases; bases outside gene matches: 9. The CDR3 spans 16 residues. The CDR3 DNA reads TGCGCCAGCAGCCAAGATCCTAGCGGGTGGGAGGACATTCAGTACTTC. Translation: CASSQDPSGWEDIQYF.

This clonotype was observed a few times. The gene calls are TRBV7-2 and TRBJ1-4, with unresolved D. The CDR3 has 14 residues. V lost 3 bases and J lost 1, with 6 bases in between. Germline lookup yields CDR1 SGHTA and CDR2 FQGNSA. The CDR3 spells CASSFLGTNEKLFF. The CDR3 bases are TGTGCCAGCAGCTTTCTGGGAACTAATGAAAAACTGTTTTTT.

This clonotype was found a few times. The chain combines TRBV20-1 with TRBJ2-1; 11 bases are shared with TRBD2. The J segment lost 5 bases and the V segment lost 8 bases, leaving 2 bases of the junction unmatched. Germline assignment: CDR1 DFQATT and CDR2 SNEGSKA (reference sequence). The CDR3 extends over 12 amino acids. The CDR3, as DNA: TGCAGTTTAGCGGGGGGGCACAATGAGCAGTTCTTC. It yields the protein CSLAGGHNEQFF.

This clonotype occurred a few times. The chain carries TRBV6-5 and TRBJ2-7, with no clear D. The CDR3 extends over 14 amino acids. Germline V gives CDR1 MNHEY, CDR2 SVGAGI. The V end was cut by 2 bases, the J end by 0 bases, with 8 bases between. The CDR3 nucleotides are TGTGCCAGCAGTTACGGCAGGAGCTCCTACGAGCAGTACTTC. Its protein is CASSYGRSSYEQYF.

This chain's CDR3 is CASCSGLSYEQYF. The CDR3 nucleotides read TGTGCCAGCTGTTCGGGGCTTTCCTACGAGCAGTACTTC. The J gene is TRBJ2-7, the V gene TRBV28, with D perhaps given as TRBD1 or TRBD2 (5 bases each). The germline gives CDR1 MDHEN, CDR2 SYDVKM. This CDR3 region has 13 residues. V shed 8 bases and J shed 1 base, with 12 bases lying between them.

This clonotype has just a few counts. The genes are TRBV7-2 and TRBJ1-2, with 7 bases fitting TRBD1. This CDR3 comprises 12 residues. V lost 3 bases to trimming and J lost 8 bases; unmatched junction nucleotides: 3. Germline CDR1 reads SGHTA; CDR2 reads FQGNSA. CDR3 region: CASSFRQGGYTF. CDR3 nucleotide sequence: TGTGCCAGCAGCTTCAGACAGGGCGGCTACACCTTC.

This clonotype occurred a few times. Here the CDR3 DNA reads TGTGCCAGCAGTTTCCAGGGGGCTCAGTACTTC. Residues: CASSFQGAQYF. The V and J genes are TRBV2 and TRBJ2-4; TRBD1 aligns across 8 bases. This CDR3 comprises 11 residues. Germline V gene data show CDR1 as SNHLY and CDR2 as FYNNEI. With 5 bases clipped from V and 12 bases from J, the junction kept 3 bases outside the gene matches. Based on the CDR3 plus reference TRBV2 and TRBJ2-4, the full variable domain is EPEVTQTPSHQVTQMGQEVILRCVPISNHLYFYWYRQILGQKVEFLVSFYNNEISEKSEIFDDQFSVERPDGSNFTLKIRSTKLEDSAMYFCASSFQGAQYFGAGTRLSVL.

For the CDR3, the DNA is TGCAGTGCTAGATACCCCGGACAAGAGACCCAGTTCTTC. This encodes CSARYPGQETQFF. This chain links TRBV20-1 with TRBJ2-1; TRBD1 is a possible D gene (5 bases). Germline V gene data show CDR1 as DFQATT and CDR2 as SNEGSKA (reference sequence). The CDR3 extends over 13 amino acids. The V and J ends lost 2 bases and 13 bases respectively, with 18 bases between them.

This clonotype was observed a handful of times. V and J are TRBV7-2 and TRBJ1-4; D ambiguous. This CDR3 is 15 amino acids long. Trimming took off 0 bases at V and 9 bases at J, with 14 bases between the two ends. Per the germline V gene, CDR1 is SGHTA and CDR2 is FQGNSA. CDR3 sequence (DNA): TGTGCCAGCAGCTTAGCGGCGGATACTCCCAAAAAACTGTTTTTT. It specifies CASSLAADTPKKLFF.

The gene calls are TRBV27 and TRBJ2-7; tentatively, D is TRBD2 (5 bases). This CDR3 region has 15 residues. Trimming removed 0 bases at V and 2 bases at J, with 11 bases between. The V gene's germline CDR1 is MNHEY and CDR2 SMNVEV (reference sequence). The CDR3 spells CASSLSGYGAYEQYF. The CDR3 DNA reads as TGTGCCAGCAGTTTATCGGGGTACGGGGCCTACGAGCAGTACTTC.

This clonotype has a handful of counts. The chain joins TRBV19 to TRBJ2-3; D is perhaps TRBD1 or TRBD2 (5 bases each). The CDR3 contains 15 residues. The germline V gene encodes CDR1 LNHDA and CDR2 SQIVND (reference sequence). V was trimmed by 6 bases and J by 5 bases, leaving 18 bases between them. CDR3 coding DNA: TGTGCCAGTAGCCCCCGAGGGACGGAAAGAGATACGCAGTATTTT. It is translated as CASSPRGTERDTQYF.

This chain connects TRBV12-3 or TRBV12-4 to TRBJ2-7, with 7 nucleotides matching TRBD1. V gave up 4 bases and J gave up 0 bases; unmatched junction bases: 6. The length of the CDR3 is 15 residues. The CDR3 DNA is TGTGCCAGCAGTTCGAACAGGGGACACTCCTACGAGCAGTACTTC. This sequence encodes CASSSNRGHSYEQYF.